This entry describes one T cell receptor (beta chain). Its antigen has not been determined. There are no base qualities to consult, and no much larger clone falls within one base. The CDR3 numbers 15 residues from cysteine through phenylalanine. Left in the record is the CDR3 DNA by itself, 45 bases read in frame from the first base. V was cut back by 5 bases and J by 1 base, leaving a gap of 13 bases between them. CDR1 and CDR2 are read off the germline V gene as SGHVS and FQNEAQ. Library preparation used the immunoSEQ multiplex PCR assay. TCRdb carries this immuneACCESS record with in-frame sequences only. Its versions omit some clonotypes, under half of them owing to an unresolved V gene in the studies checked, with the rest unexplained. The sample table records about 59,000 clones; roughly 92% of these occur just once. The ten biggest clones cover about 2.5% of the sample. This record comes from a study of T cell changes during pregnancy in multiple sclerosis (dated 2019 in TCRdb). Concerning the study at large: The study examined how the T cell repertoire changed over the course of pregnancy in women with multiple sclerosis.

This sequence was found in a female donor with multiple sclerosis, enrolled in a pregnancy study. The V gene is TRBV7-8 and the J gene is TRBJ2-3; TRBD2 is a possible D gene, resting on 6 matching bases. The sample consisted of CD8+ T cells from peripheral blood mononuclear cells, taken in the third trimester of pregnancy. The encoded CDR3 is CASSKIAVGTDTQYF. The nucleotide sequence reads TGTGCCAGCAGCAAGATAGCGGTTGGCACAGATACGCAGTATTTT.